The entry below describes one T cell receptor (beta chain). Antigen: not known. One end of the junction does not line up with germline, which may come from a read error. This entry belongs to a study of blood T cells in healthy people across ages. Per sample, no less than 5 micrograms of total RNA were extracted. Whole-study findings and limits: When set beside aged donors, long-lived donors presented more naive CD4+ cells and higher diversity.

The second PCR ran about 6 to 11 cycles with a sample-barcoded 5' primer and J-beta primers. Every sample produced at least 3 million CDR3-containing paired-end reads. TCRdb re-analysed the 5' RACE reads in MiXCR, keeping a single row per CDR3 protein. The table records over 1.5 million distinct CDR3 sequences, roughly 52% of them present only once. The CDR3 is made up of 14 amino acids. Germline CDR1 SQVTM, CDR2 ANQGSEA. The clonotype comes from a woman in her 40s in good health. Sequenced sample: blood. The chain links TRBV29-1 to TRBJ1-2, with 7 bases aligning to TRBD1. The DNA for the CDR3 is TGCAGCGGCGCCTCAGGACAGGCTTCCAGCGGCTGCACCTTC. It is translated as CSGASGQASSGCTF. The entire variable domain, with the rest obtained from reference TRBV29-1 and TRBJ1-2, is as follows: SAVISQKPSRDICQRGTSLTIQCQVDSQVTMMFWYRQQPGQSLTLIATANQGSEATYESGFVIDKFPISRPNLTFSTLTVSNMSPEDSSIYLCSGASGQASSGCTFGSGTRLTVV.